This TCR beta chain was sequenced for a study of blood T cell repertoires in COVID-19. For the study at large: Some COVID-19 samples were acute and others convalescent; all came from the United States, Italy and Spain.

Measured with immunoSEQ multiplex PCR; TCRdb has only the in-frame clones, and not every one. The sample consists of about 200,000 clones, roughly four fifths of them appearing once. Trimming took 6 bases from V and 6 from J; bases not matched to a gene: 14. This CDR3 region has 16 residues. Germline loops: CDR1 MDHEN, CDR2 SYDVKM. This sequence joins TRBV28 and TRBJ2-7; 10 nucleotides line up with TRBD1. The sequenced sample consisted of peripheral blood. This clonotype originated in a woman in her thirties or forties with acute or convalescent COVID-19. The CDR3, as DNA: TGTGCCAGCAGCTCCCTCTTCGGGACAGGGGTAGCCGAGCAGTACTTC. It codes for CASSSLFGTGVAEQYF.